One sample yielded the 16 T cell receptor beta chains listed below, sequenced in a study of blood T cell repertoires in COVID-19. Some clones are missing from TCRdb's copy, which holds only in-frame ones; the method was immunoSEQ multiplex PCR. The sample lists 250,000 or so clones, 80% to 90% occurring once. The material sequenced was PBMCs or T cells enriched from blood (not recorded which). The receptor source for this set is a woman aged 40 to 50 who had been exposed to COVID-19.

This chain connects TRBV9 to TRBJ2-1; 10 bases align to TRBD2. Germline V CDR1 and CDR2: SGDLS, YYNGEE. V shed 1 base, J shed 6 bases, and the junction held 4 bases outside the gene matches. CDR3 length: 15 residues. The CDR3 here is CASSVNSGRANEQFF. CDR3 in DNA: TGTGCCAGCAGCGTAAACAGCGGGAGGGCCAATGAGCAGTTCTTC.

J is TRBJ1-5 and V is TRBV4-3; no firm D call. Germline V gene data show CDR1 as LGHNA and CDR2 as YSLEER. The CDR3 is 14 amino acids. The V and J ends lost 0 bases and 7 bases respectively, with 10 bases between them. The CDR3 here is CASSQENLRQPQHF. Here the CDR3 DNA reads TGCGCCAGCAGCCAAGAAAACCTGCGGCAGCCCCAGCATTTT.

V usage is TRBV19 and J usage is TRBJ1-2; D is undetermined. The V end lost 7 bases, the J end lost 5 bases, and 11 bases lay between the germline ends. The CDR3 runs 12 residues. Germline V lookup: CDR1 LNHDA, CDR2 SQIVND (reference sequence). The CDR3 region has the DNA TGTGCCAGTACCAGGACTGGGTATGGCTACACCTTC. This codes for CASTRTGYGYTF. Supplemented by reference TRBV19 and TRBJ1-2, the full variable domain reads DGGITQSPKYLFRKEGQNVTLSCEQNLNHDAMYWYRQDPGQGLRLIYYSQIVNDFQKGDIAEGYSVSREKKESFPLTVTSAQKNPTAFYLCASTRTGYGYTFGSGTRLTVV.

J is TRBJ1-5 and V is TRBV29-1; the D is unclear. V dropped 8 bases and J dropped 3 bases, with 17 bases sitting between them. CDR1 is SQVTM and CDR2 is ANQGSEA in the germline V gene. The CDR3 loop spans 14 amino acids. The CDR3, as DNA: TGCAGCTTCCTCACCTGGAGAGACAATCAGCCCCAGCATTTT. Amino acids: CSFLTWRDNQPQHF.

The sample holds one count of this clone. The V call is TRBV7-2, the J call TRBJ2-1; 7 bases fit TRBD1. Germline CDR1 reads SGHTA; CDR2 reads FQGNSA. V gave up 3 bases and J gave up 4 bases; unmatched junction bases: 9. This CDR3 is 16 amino acids long. Written as DNA, the CDR3 is TGTGCCAGCAGCTTGGGCCAAGGGGGCGCATACAATGAGCAGTTCTTC. This translates into CASSLGQGGAYNEQFF.

This clone has only one observation. The chain combines TRBV6-1 with TRBJ2-7, with D possibly TRBD1 on 5 matching bases. The V gene lost 4 bases and the J gene lost 1 base, with 20 bases spanning the gap. The CDR3 has 17 residues. In germline, CDR1 is MNHNS, CDR2 SASEGT. The CDR3 sequence is CASSGGRQTHTSYEQYF. In DNA form, the CDR3 reads TGTGCCAGCAGTGGGGGCCGACAAACACATACATCCTACGAGCAGTACTTC.

CDR3 residues: CASGVGGRDTGELFF. CDR3 sequence (DNA): TGTGCCAGCGGTGTGGGCGGGAGGGACACCGGGGAGCTGTTTTTT. The chain employs TRBV9 and TRBJ2-2, with 9 bases lining up with TRBD2. This CDR3 has 15 amino acids. Germline lookup yields CDR1 SGDLS and CDR2 YYNGEE. Germline trimming cut 7 bases from V and 3 bases from J; bases unmatched to any gene: 7.

This clone was recorded only once. This sequence joins TRBV3-1 (or the pseudogene TRBV3-2) and TRBJ2-3; D might be TRBD1 (5 bases). The CDR3 covers 15 residues. V was cut by 2 bases and J by 0 bases, with 9 bases left in between. The germline V gene has CDR1 LGHDT and CDR2 YNNKEL (reference sequence). CDR3 loop: CASSQRQTSTDTQYF. CDR3 coding DNA: TGTGCCAGCAGCCAAAGACAGACTAGCACAGATACGCAGTATTTT.

This chain links TRBV20-1 with TRBJ2-1; D is perhaps TRBD1 (6 bases). Germline loops: CDR1 DFQATT, CDR2 SNEGSKA (reference sequence). CDR3 length: 11 amino acids. Trimming removed 2 bases at V and 9 bases at J, with 8 bases between. The CDR3 nucleotides are TGCAGTGCTAGAACAGGGAGTGAGCAGTTCTTC. Its protein is CSARTGSEQFF.

This clone has a single count. In this CDR3 the conserved last residue, phenylalanine or tryptophan, is missing, so a read error is likely. It is unclear where the CDR3 begins or ends on the DNA, so no DNA is shown, and the CDR3 is as TCRdb lists it. The gene calls are TRBV3-1 (or the pseudogene TRBV3-2) and TRBJ1-2. The CDR3 is 11 residues long, ends included. Germline loops: CDR1 LGHDT, CDR2 YNNKEL (reference sequence). The chain's CDR3 is CASSRVRREGD.

V and J are TRBV29-1 and TRBJ2-1; tentatively, D is TRBD2 (5 bases). The CDR3 runs 13 residues. CDR1 and CDR2 from the germline V gene are SQVTM and ANQGSEA. V dropped 3 bases and J dropped 1 base, with 7 bases sitting between them. In DNA form, the CDR3 reads TGCAGCGTTGATGGGAGTTCCTACAATGAGCAGTTCTTC. It codes for CSVDGSSYNEQFF.

This chain uses TRBV24-1 with TRBJ1-2; 8 positions agree with TRBD1. After removal of 9 bases from V and 7 bases from J, the junction contained 6 bases not matched to a gene. The CDR3 loop spans 12 amino acids. In germline, CDR1 is KGHDR, CDR2 SFDVKD. CDR3 loop: CATGGTGGGYTF. CDR3 nucleotide sequence: TGTGCCACCGGCGGGACAGGAGGTGGCTACACCTTC.

J is TRBJ2-7 and V is TRBV6-5, with 7 nucleotides matching TRBD1. Unmatched junction bases numbered 11, after V lost 10 bases and J lost 2 bases. CDR3 length: 14 residues. The germline gives CDR1 MNHEY, CDR2 SVGAGI. Here the CDR3 reads CATSDRAQTYEQYF. CDR3 coding DNA: TGTGCCACCTCAGACAGGGCTCAAACCTACGAGCAGTACTTC.

This clone was counted only a few times. The chain combines TRBV5-6 with TRBJ2-5; TRBD2 matches 8 bases. Germline values: CDR1 SGHDT, CDR2 YYEEEE. The CDR3 runs to 15 residues. V gave up 2 bases and J gave up 4 bases; unmatched junction bases: 7. CDR3 bases: TGTGCCAGCAGCTTTTTAGCCGGGAGGGGAGAGACCCAGTACTTC. It encodes CASSFLAGRGETQYF.

The chain is built from TRBV4-1 and TRBJ1-4, with D perhaps matching TRBD1 (6 bases). Germline lookup yields CDR1 MGHRA and CDR2 YSYEKL. The CDR3 consists of 15 residues. V was shortened by 2 bases and J by 8 bases, with 15 bases between the two germline ends. In DNA, the CDR3 is TGCGCCAGCAGCCAAATGGACAGAATTGGGGAAAAACTGTTTTTT. This translates into CASSQMDRIGEKLFF.

This clone occurred once. This chain uses TRBV7-2 with TRBJ2-2; TRBD1 is a possible D gene (5 bases). Trimming took 0 bases from V and 0 from J, leaving 14 bases between them. This CDR3 has 18 amino acids. The germline V gene encodes CDR1 SGHTA and CDR2 FQGNSA. The CDR3 spells CASSLAQIGVANTGELFF. As DNA, the CDR3 is TGTGCCAGCAGCTTAGCGCAGATAGGGGTGGCGAACACCGGGGAGCTGTTTTTT.